This T cell receptor (beta chain) was profiled in a study of response to subunit inactivated influenza vaccine. Study outcomes and limitations: Researchers suggested that each seasonal influenza vaccination recruits few new T cells.

In regard to this clonotype: The antigen is not known.

MiXCR, run by TCRdb on the RT-PCR reads, gives a single entry per CDR3 protein. Of hundreds of thousands of distinct CDR3 sequences listed, less than 20% were seen once; the top ten hold roughly 11%. The clonotype originates from a man in his fifties who received an inactivated influenza vaccine. The sample in question was PBMCs from blood, obtained 12 days after vaccination.

This chain's CDR3 is CASSLTAGGSYEQYF. The CDR3 region has the DNA TGTGCCAGCAGCTTAACCGCGGGAGGCTCCTACGAGCAGTACTTC. This chain joins TRBV7-2 and TRBJ2-7; 8 bases are a match to TRBD2. V lost 2 bases, J lost 0 bases, and 3 bases stayed unmatched. Germline values: CDR1 SGHTA, CDR2 FQGNSA. This CDR3 is built from 15 residues. Variable domain in full (rest from reference TRBV7-2 and TRBJ2-7): GAGVSQSPSNKVTEKGKDVELRCDPISGHTALYWYRQSLGQGLEFLIYFQGNSAPDKSGLPSDRFSAERTGGSVSTLTIQRTQQEDSAVYLCASSLTAGGSYEQYFGPGTRLTVT.